The 30 T cell receptor beta chains presented below share a single source sample, sequenced in a study of CD8+CD57+ T cells in acquired aplastic anemia. Patients sequenced had flow cytometry evidence of CD8+CD57+ cell expansion. TCR beta VDJ and CDR3 profiles were obtained from a genomic DNA template. TCRdb ran MiXCR on the reads and lists one entry per CDR3 protein. Of around 130,000 distinct CDR3 sequences listed, about 60% are singletons. Sequenced input: sorted CD4+, CD8+, or CD8+CD57+ T cells (not recorded which) from PBMCs. The receptor source for this set is a human donor with aplastic anemia.

This clonotype was seen at least ten times. The chain has TRBV7-9 and TRBJ2-7, with D unclear. V was trimmed by 5 bases and J by 7 bases, leaving 9 bases between them. The germline V gene encodes CDR1 SEHNR and CDR2 FQNEAQ (reference sequence). This CDR3 is 11 amino acids long. CDR3: CASSPGWEQYF. CDR3 DNA sequence: TGTGCCAGCAGCCCAGGATGGGAGCAGTACTTC.

The table lists this clonotype with a few counts. The V and J genes are TRBV7-2 and TRBJ2-5; no clear D gene. The germline V and J ends were trimmed by 5 bases and 1 base, with 8 bases remaining between them. This CDR3 has 13 residues. Germline CDR1 is SGHTA and CDR2 is FQGNSA. CDR3 nucleotide sequence: TGTGCCAGCAGCCACGACTCCCAAGAGACCCAGTACTTC. Its translation is CASSHDSQETQYF.

This clonotype was seen ten or more times. CDR3 nucleotide sequence: TGCGCCAGCAGCCAAGCAAGGGTCAACTATGGCTACACCTTC. It codes for CASSQARVNYGYTF. The rearrangement links TRBV4-3 to TRBJ1-2; D is unresolved. The CDR3 runs to 14 residues. The V end was cut by 1 base, the J end by 2 bases, with 8 bases between. CDR1 and CDR2 from the germline V gene are LGHNA and YSLEER.

This clonotype was seen ten or more times. This chain uses TRBV5-1 with TRBJ1-1, with D maybe TRBD1 (5 bases). This CDR3 spans 14 amino acids. Per the germline V gene, CDR1 is SGHRS and CDR2 is YFSETQ. Trimming cost V 0 bases and J 8 bases, with 14 bases left between them. CDR3 in amino acids: CASSLAPGPREAFF. For the CDR3, the DNA is TGCGCCAGCAGCTTGGCCCCAGGGCCCCGCGAAGCTTTCTTT.

The J gene is TRBJ1-2, the V gene TRBV7-2; D is perhaps TRBD1 (5 bases). CDR1 is SGHTA and CDR2 is FQGNSA in the germline V gene. V was trimmed by 3 bases and J by 8 bases, leaving 13 bases between them. This CDR3 spans 13 amino acids. Here the CDR3 DNA reads TGTGCCAGCAGCTTGGGACCTCGCAAGGGCTACACCTTC. It codes for CASSLGPRKGYTF.

The sample holds a few counts of this clonotype. V and J are TRBV20-1 and TRBJ1-6, with TRBD1 identical over 7 bases. Looked up from germline, CDR1 is DFQATT and CDR2 is SNEGSKA (reference sequence). The J segment lost 6 bases and the V segment lost 6 bases, leaving 8 bases of the junction unmatched. The CDR3 is 14 residues long. In DNA, the CDR3 is TGCAGTGCGCTGACAGGGTACGGTAATTCACCCCTCCACTTT. Translation gives CSALTGYGNSPLHF.

This clonotype has ten or more counts. CDR3 sequence (DNA): TGTGCCAGCAGTGAAGCGGACGCGAACACCGGGGAGCTGTTTTTT. It translates to CASSEADANTGELFF. The chain links TRBV9 to TRBJ2-2; the D gene is possibly TRBD2 (5 bases). The CDR3 has 15 amino acids. The germline CDR1 and CDR2 sequences are SGDLS and YYNGEE. Trimming cost V 5 bases and J 0 bases, with 11 bases left between them. The entire variable domain, with the rest obtained from reference TRBV9 and TRBJ2-2, is as follows: DSGVTQTPKHLITATGQRVTLRCSPRSGDLSVYWYQQSLDQGLQFLIQYYNGEERAKGNILERFSAQQFPDLHSELNLSSLELGDSALYFCASSEADANTGELFFGEGSRLTVL.

The gene calls are TRBV13 and TRBJ1-4, with D perhaps matching TRBD1 (5 bases). V was cut by 4 bases and J by 5 bases, with 11 bases left in between. Germline V lookup: CDR1 PRHDT, CDR2 FYEKMQ (reference sequence). The CDR3 length is 14 residues. CDR3 sequence reads: CASSSLRDNEKLFF. The DNA for the CDR3 is TGTGCCAGCAGCTCCCTCCGGGACAATGAAAAACTGTTTTTT.

The chain has TRBV7-9 and TRBJ1-2; D is possibly TRBD1 (6 bases). The germline CDR1 and CDR2 sequences are SEHNR and FQNEAQ (reference sequence). Deletions cut 6 bases from V and 0 bases from J, with 20 bases between. This CDR3 has 17 residues. The CDR3 sequence is CASSSTGIAAPNYGYTF. The CDR3 nucleotides are TGTGCCAGCAGTTCCACAGGGATTGCCGCTCCTAACTATGGCTACACCTTC. Filled out from reference TRBV7-9 and TRBJ1-2, the complete variable domain reads DTGVSQNPRHKITKRGQNVTFRCDPISEHNRLYWYRQTLGQGPEFLTYFQNEAQLEKSRLLSDRFSAERPKGSFSTLEIQRTEQGDSAMYLCASSSTGIAAPNYGYTFGSGTRLTVV.

This rearrangement joins TRBV7-8 to TRBJ1-5; 9 nucleotides agree with TRBD1. CDR3 length: 14 amino acids. Germline V gene lookup returns CDR1 SGHVS and CDR2 FQNEAQ. J gave up 5 bases and V 5 bases, and 4 bases lay outside the gene matches. The CDR3 sequence is CASSKDRGDQPQHF. In nucleotides, the CDR3 is TGTGCCAGCAGCAAGGACAGGGGAGATCAGCCCCAGCATTTT.

A word on this clonotype: In this CDR3 the conserved last residue, phenylalanine or tryptophan, is missing, so a read error is likely. The V gene is TRBV20-1, the J gene TRBJ2-5; 9 bases agree with TRBD2. V lost 5 bases to trimming and J lost 7 bases; unmatched junction nucleotides: 2. The CDR3 has 11 amino acids. Per the germline V gene, CDR1 is DFQATT and CDR2 is SNEGSKA (reference sequence). The CDR3 DNA follows: TGCAGTGCTGGGACTAGCATGACCCAGTACCTC. This sequence encodes CSAGTSMTQYL.

The chain employs TRBV4-3 and TRBJ1-1; the D gene is possibly TRBD1 (5 bases). Germline V gives CDR1 LGHNA, CDR2 YSLEER. The CDR3 loop spans 14 amino acids. V shed 2 bases and J shed 1 base, with 8 bases lying between them. The CDR3 region is CASSQRGTNTEAFF. CDR3 sequence (DNA): TGCGCCAGCAGCCAACGGGGGACGAACACTGAAGCTTTCTTT.

The chain links TRBV7-8 to TRBJ1-6, with 9 bases that match TRBD1. CDR1 is SGHVS and CDR2 is FQNEAQ in the germline V gene. This CDR3 spans 13 amino acids. J lost 10 bases, V lost 4 bases, and 2 bases had no gene match. The CDR3 DNA follows: TGTGCCAGCAGCTCGGACAGGGGATCACCCCTCCACTTT. This codes for CASSSDRGSPLHF.

This clonotype was found once. CDR3 protein: CAIKPGGGNTIYF. DNA of the CDR3: TGTGCCATCAAGCCAGGGGGAGGAAACACCATATATTTT. This chain links TRBV10-3 with TRBJ1-3; TRBD1 matches at 7 bases. Germline loops: CDR1 ENHRY, CDR2 SYGVKD. The V segment lost 7 bases and the J segment 4 bases; nucleotides outside the gene matches: 4. The CDR3 spans 13 residues.

The genes are TRBV29-1 and TRBJ1-2; D not certain. CDR3 length: 13 residues. The ends were cut back, 3 bases at V and 7 bases at J, with 15 bases in the middle. Germline CDR1 SQVTM, CDR2 ANQGSEA. CDR3 sequence: CSVELLKVGGYTF. The CDR3 bases are TGCAGCGTTGAGTTACTTAAAGTGGGTGGCTACACCTTC.

This chain connects TRBV6-1 to TRBJ1-5, with 7 bases that match TRBD1. Germline-derived CDR1 and CDR2 are MNHNS and SASEGT. CDR3 size: 14 residues. Trimming removed 7 bases from V and 4 bases from J; junction bases left unmatched: 7. The CDR3 region has the DNA TGTGCCAGCATGATGACAGGGCCGAATCAGCCCCAGCATTTT. Translation: CASMMTGPNQPQHF.

V usage is TRBV20-1 and J usage is TRBJ2-5; D possibly uses TRBD1 or TRBD2 (5 bases each). CDR3 size: 19 residues. V gave up 1 base and J gave up 2 bases, with 26 bases separating them. CDR1 and CDR2 from the germline V gene are DFQATT and SNEGSKA (reference sequence). CDR3 DNA: TGCAGTGCTAGAGGTCGGTCCCGGGACGGACGAACACCTCAAGAGACCCAGTACTTC. It specifies CSARGRSRDGRTPQETQYF.

CDR3 region: CASSIGDGRSYEQYF. In DNA, the CDR3 is TGTGCCAGTAGTATAGGGGACGGCCGCTCCTACGAGCAGTACTTC. The chain recombines TRBV19 with TRBJ2-5; D possibly matches TRBD1 or TRBD2 (5 bases each). The tail of the sequence fits TRBJ2-7 better, so the J call may be wrong. The germline gives CDR1 LNHDA, CDR2 SQIVND (reference sequence). The CDR3 loop spans 15 amino acids.

The V gene is TRBV9, the J gene TRBJ2-7; 8 bases are a match to TRBD2. Germline V CDR1 and CDR2: SGDLS, YYNGEE. This CDR3 has 14 amino acids. Trimming cost V 2 bases and J 3 bases; bases outside gene matches: 4. CDR3 sequence reads: CASSVTSDSYEQYF. The CDR3 bases are TGTGCCAGCAGCGTGACTAGCGATAGCTACGAGCAGTACTTC.

The J gene is TRBJ2-7, the V gene TRBV19, with 8 bases aligning to TRBD1. Looked up from germline, CDR1 is LNHDA and CDR2 is SQIVND (reference sequence). With 4 bases clipped from V and 4 bases from J, the junction kept 9 bases outside the gene matches. This CDR3 is 15 amino acids long. The chain's CDR3 is CASSRTQGVDYEQYF. In nucleotides, the CDR3 is TGTGCCAGTAGTAGAACACAGGGGGTAGATTACGAGCAGTACTTC.

This rearrangement joins TRBV29-1 to TRBJ2-2; 10 bases fit TRBD1. This CDR3 has 13 amino acids. The trim removed 6 bases at V and 6 bases at J, leaving 4 bases unmatched. Germline CDR1 is SQVTM and CDR2 is ANQGSEA. CDR3 region: CSVAGQGAGELFF. CDR3 bases: TGCAGCGTGGCCGGACAGGGGGCCGGGGAGCTGTTTTTT.

This clonotype was observed many times. This chain uses TRBV7-9 with TRBJ1-5; 9 bases fit TRBD1. This CDR3 comprises 15 residues. Germline-derived CDR1 and CDR2 are SEHNR and FQNEAQ (reference sequence). The J segment lost 2 bases and the V segment lost 3 bases, leaving 2 bases of the junction unmatched. The CDR3 DNA follows: TGTGCCAGCAGCTTCGGGACAGGGCGCAATCAGCCCCAGCATTTT. Translating gives CASSFGTGRNQPQHF. Full variable domain (outside the CDR3, taken from reference TRBV7-9 and TRBJ1-5): DTGVSQNPRHKITKRGQNVTFRCDPISEHNRLYWYRQTLGQGPEFLTYFQNEAQLEKSRLLSDRFSAERPKGSFSTLEIQRTEQGDSAMYLCASSFGTGRNQPQHFGDGTRLSIL.

The chain combines TRBV7-9 with TRBJ1-5; no clear D. The germline V gene has CDR1 SEHNR and CDR2 FQNEAQ (reference sequence). V shed 2 bases and J shed 7 bases, with 3 bases lying between them. The CDR3 sequence is 11 residues long. CDR3 nucleotide sequence: TGTGCCAGCAGCTTACAACAGCCCCAGCATTTT. Translated: CASSLQQPQHF. The whole variable domain, remainder taken from reference TRBV7-9 and TRBJ1-5, is DTGVSQNPRHKITKRGQNVTFRCDPISEHNRLYWYRQTLGQGPEFLTYFQNEAQLEKSRLLSDRFSAERPKGSFSTLEIQRTEQGDSAMYLCASSLQQPQHFGDGTRLSIL.

This clonotype was seen a few times. The J gene is TRBJ1-2, the V gene TRBV20-1; 8 bases agree with TRBD1. V gave up 6 bases and J gave up 4 bases; unmatched junction bases: 4. CDR1 is DFQATT and CDR2 is SNEGSKA in the germline V gene (reference sequence). The CDR3 is 12 amino acids. CDR3 region: CSARTGTYGYTF. CDR3 nucleotides: TGCAGTGCCCGGACAGGGACCTATGGCTACACCTTC.

This clonotype was picked up one time. This sequence may be a read error, since a much larger clone differs from it by one base. The DNA for the CDR3 is TGCGCCAGCAGCCAAGATGAAGCTAAGAACACTGGAGCTTTCTTT. It codes for CASSQDEAKNTGAFF. This chain uses TRBV25-1 with TRBJ1-1; D ambiguous. CDR3 length: 15 residues. Germline assignment: CDR1 MGHDK and CDR2 SYGVNS.

This clonotype was detected only a few times. This may arise from a read error, as a much more abundant clone is one base away. This sequence joins TRBV5-6 and TRBJ1-1; a weak D match, TRBD1 (5 bases). V was cut by 3 bases and J by 4 bases, with 7 bases left in between. From germline, CDR1 is SGHDT and CDR2 YYEEEE. This CDR3 region has 12 residues. CDR3 sequence: CASSWGSTEAFF. CDR3 DNA: TGTGCCAGCAGCTGGGGGAGCACTGAAGCTTTCTTT.

This clonotype was recorded only once. The chain combines TRBV11-2 with TRBJ2-2; D is unclear. V lost 3 bases and J lost 3, with 23 bases in between. Germline V gives CDR1 SGHAT, CDR2 FQNNGV. The length of the CDR3 is 19 residues. The CDR3 reads CASSLRRELVGGDTGELFF. CDR3 nucleotide sequence: TGTGCCAGCAGCTTGCGTAGGGAATTAGTCGGTGGGGACACCGGGGAGCTGTTTTTT.

This clonotype was found a few times. The V gene is TRBV24-1, the J gene TRBJ2-1; 9 bases align to TRBD2. V shed 3 bases and J 5 bases; nucleotides not matched to a gene: 4. Germline loops: CDR1 KGHDR, CDR2 SFDVKD. The CDR3 has 15 residues. CDR3 sequence reads: CATSDPSGGHNEQFF. As DNA, the CDR3 is TGTGCCACCAGTGATCCCAGCGGGGGGCACAATGAGCAGTTCTTC.

This chain connects TRBV6-1 to TRBJ2-3; D could derive from TRBD1 or TRBD2 (5 bases each). CDR1 is MNHNS and CDR2 is SASEGT in the germline V gene. V lost 6 bases, J lost 3 bases, and 16 bases lay in between. The CDR3 sequence is 15 residues long. CDR3: CASSREGRVTDTQYF. The CDR3 DNA reads TGTGCCAGCAGCCGAGAGGGCAGGGTGACAGATACGCAGTATTTT.

This clonotype was seen ten or more times. This chain connects TRBV7-9 to TRBJ1-6, with D unresolved. CDR1 is SEHNR and CDR2 is FQNEAQ in the germline V gene (reference sequence). The V gene lost 3 bases and the J gene lost 6 bases, with 9 bases spanning the gap. The CDR3 has 14 residues. The chain's CDR3 is CASSFGPGNSPLHF. The CDR3 DNA reads as TGTGCCAGCAGCTTCGGCCCGGGTAATTCACCCCTCCACTTT.